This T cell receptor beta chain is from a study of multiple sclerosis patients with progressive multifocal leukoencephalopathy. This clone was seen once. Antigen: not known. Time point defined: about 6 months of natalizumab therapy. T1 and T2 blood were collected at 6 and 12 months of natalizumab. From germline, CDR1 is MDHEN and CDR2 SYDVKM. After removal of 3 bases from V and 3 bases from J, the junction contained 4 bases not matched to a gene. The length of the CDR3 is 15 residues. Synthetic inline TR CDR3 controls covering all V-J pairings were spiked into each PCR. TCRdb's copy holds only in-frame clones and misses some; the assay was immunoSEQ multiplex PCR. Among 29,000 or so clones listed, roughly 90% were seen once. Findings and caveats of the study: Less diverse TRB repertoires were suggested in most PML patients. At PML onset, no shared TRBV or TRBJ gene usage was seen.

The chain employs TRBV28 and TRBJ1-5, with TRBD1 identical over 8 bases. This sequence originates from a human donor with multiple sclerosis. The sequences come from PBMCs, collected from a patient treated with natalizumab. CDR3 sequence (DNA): TGTGCCAGCAGTTTGGGGGACAGGAACAATCAGCCCCAGCATTTT. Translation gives CASSLGDRNNQPQHF.